The 9 T cell receptor beta chains given below trace back to one sample, sequenced in a study of PD-1 blockade in classical Hodgkin lymphoma. The table came from immunoSEQ multiplex PCR; TCRdb's copy has only in-frame clones and leaves some out. The table has under 80,000 clones, roughly 93% seen once. The time point is: newly diagnosed, previously untreated cHL patient sample. The sample comprised peripheral blood mononuclear cells (PBMCs). These receptors were collected from a human donor with classical Hodgkin lymphoma.

The chain is built from TRBV5-4 and TRBJ2-3; unclear D gene. The CDR3 has 13 residues. Germline loops: CDR1 SGHNT, CDR2 YYREEE (reference sequence). The V gene lost 1 base and the J gene lost 0 bases, with 3 bases spanning the gap. CDR3 in amino acids: CASSLTSTDTQYF. CDR3 sequence (DNA): TGTGCCAGCAGCTTGACTAGCACAGATACGCAGTATTTT.

This sequence joins TRBV10-3 and TRBJ1-1; TRBD1 aligns across 9 bases. The CDR3 has 14 residues. Germline V CDR1 and CDR2: ENHRY, SYGVKD. V shed 10 bases and J 0 bases; nucleotides not matched to a gene: 6. The CDR3 reads CATRQGGMNTEAFF. The CDR3 DNA sequence: TGTGCCACCAGACAGGGGGGTATGAACACTGAAGCTTTCTTT.

V is TRBV7-9 and J is TRBJ2-2, with D perhaps TRBD1 (6 bases). CDR3 size: 13 residues. Per the germline V gene, CDR1 is SEHNR and CDR2 is FQNEAQ (reference sequence). V shed 3 bases and J shed 6 bases, with 8 bases lying between them. The DNA of the CDR3 is TGTGCCAGCAGCTTTTCAGGGGCCGGGGAGCTGTTTTTT. It encodes CASSFSGAGELFF.

The genes are TRBV7-2 and TRBJ2-5; 9 positions match TRBD2. The CDR3 length is 15 residues. J gave up 4 bases and V 7 bases, and 10 bases lay outside the gene matches. Germline loops: CDR1 SGHTA, CDR2 FQGNSA. The CDR3 region is CASNVAGVLIETQYF. The CDR3, as DNA: TGTGCCAGCAACGTAGCGGGAGTTCTAATAGAGACCCAGTACTTC.

J is TRBJ2-5 and V is TRBV6-6, with 9 bases lining up with TRBD2. Germline V gene sequence: CDR1 MNHNY, CDR2 SVGAGI (reference sequence). Germline trimming cut 6 bases from V and 5 bases from J; bases unmatched to any gene: 13. The CDR3 loop spans 16 amino acids. In DNA form, the CDR3 reads TGTGCCAGCAGCCTCGCCCCGGGACTAGCCTTGGAGACCCAGTACTTC. Protein product: CASSLAPGLALETQYF.

The chain employs TRBV7-2 and TRBJ1-4, with TRBD1 matching 7 bases. V shed 5 bases and J 8 bases; nucleotides not matched to a gene: 14. The V gene's germline CDR1 is SGHTA and CDR2 FQGNSA. CDR3 length: 16 amino acids. The CDR3 loop reads CASSPEGGRGWEKLFF. The CDR3 DNA reads TGTGCCAGCAGCCCAGAAGGGGGCAGAGGTTGGGAAAAACTGTTTTTT.

The CDR3 DNA follows: TGTGCCAGCAGTCCCCGGTCAGGGGCCCACGAGCAGTACTTC. It codes for CASSPRSGAHEQYF. The chain recombines TRBV6-6 with TRBJ2-7; maybe TRBD1 (6 bases). Deletions cut 5 bases from V and 5 bases from J, with 16 bases between. Looked up from germline, CDR1 is MNHNY and CDR2 is SVGAGI (reference sequence). This CDR3 region has 14 residues.

The J gene is TRBJ2-7, the V gene TRBV5-1, with D possibly being TRBD1 (6 bases). This CDR3 comprises 14 residues. With 0 bases removed from V and 3 bases from J, the gap between germline ends came to 10 bases. Germline values: CDR1 SGHRS, CDR2 YFSETQ. CDR3 amino acids: CASSLEQGYYEQYF. CDR3 sequence (DNA): TGCGCCAGCAGCTTGGAACAGGGCTACTACGAGCAGTACTTC.

This chain links TRBV7-2 with TRBJ1-3, with D possibly TRBD1 on 6 matching bases. Between the trimmed V and J ends, which lost 1 base and 2 bases, there was a span of 9 bases. Germline V gene sequence: CDR1 SGHTA, CDR2 FQGNSA. This CDR3 spans 15 amino acids. CDR3 region: CASSLESGAGNTIYF. Written as DNA, the CDR3 is TGTGCCAGCAGCTTAGAATCAGGGGCTGGAAACACCATATATTTT.